Below are 21 T cell receptor beta chains sequenced from a single sample in a study of chemoradiotherapy in HPV16-positive cancers. Sequencing was performed with immunoSEQ multiplex PCR; in TCRdb, only in-frame clones are kept and a portion is missing. The sample carries 15,000 to 20,000 clones, about 80% recorded once. The input for sequencing was blood, taken from a patient who underwent chemoradiotherapy. All receptors derive from a human donor with HPV-associated anogenital cancer.

V gene TRBV7-6 combines with J gene TRBJ2-1; a possible D gene is TRBD2 (6 bases). The V gene's germline CDR1 is SGHVS and CDR2 FNYEAQ. The CDR3 sequence is 17 residues long. V lost 1 base to trimming and J lost 1 base, with 14 bases between them. CDR3: CASSLGGVAESYNEQFF. The DNA of the CDR3 is TGTGCCAGCAGCTTAGGAGGGGTAGCGGAGTCCTACAATGAGCAGTTCTTC.

The chain is built from TRBV6-5 and TRBJ2-3; 7 nucleotides match TRBD1. Germline V gene sequence: CDR1 MNHEY, CDR2 SVGAGI. CDR3 length: 15 amino acids. The trim removed 6 bases at V and 1 base at J, leaving 7 bases unmatched. CDR3 coding DNA: TGTGCCAGCAGGACAGGGAGCTGGGGCACAGATACGCAGTATTTT. Amino acid sequence: CASRTGSWGTDTQYF.

This chain joins TRBV4-2 and TRBJ2-3, with TRBD2 matching 9 bases. J was trimmed by 4 bases and V by 0 bases; bases with no gene match: 8. CDR1 is LGHNA, CDR2 YNFKEQ, per germline. CDR3 length equals 17 residues. The DNA of the CDR3 is TGTGCCAGCAGCCAAGAAGCTAGCGGGGTCGCGGCAGATACGCAGTATTTT. It translates to CASSQEASGVAADTQYF.

This sequence joins TRBV15 and TRBJ2-7; D is unresolved. The V and J ends lost 0 bases and 7 bases respectively, with 7 bases between them. This CDR3 region has 12 residues. The germline CDR1 and CDR2 sequences are LNHNV and YYDKDF (reference sequence). This chain's CDR3 is CATSREDGEQYF. The CDR3 DNA reads as TGTGCCACCAGCAGAGAAGACGGGGAGCAGTACTTC.

This clone appeared once. The chain links TRBV7-2 to TRBJ1-1, with 7 bases lining up with TRBD1. CDR1 SGHTA and CDR2 FQGNSA come from the germline V gene. This CDR3 comprises 15 residues. The V gene end was trimmed by 3 bases and the J gene end by 3 bases; junction bases not matched to a gene: 7. For the CDR3, the DNA is TGTGCCAGCAGCTTCTTTCAGGGGGGGGACACTGAAGCTTTCTTT. It encodes CASSFFQGGDTEAFF.

The rearrangement joins TRBV19 to TRBJ2-5; D is perhaps TRBD2 (5 bases). The V end lost 3 bases, the J end lost 5 bases, and 10 bases lay between the germline ends. Germline CDR1 reads LNHDA; CDR2 reads SQIVND (reference sequence). The CDR3 loop spans 13 amino acids. This chain's CDR3 is CASSIGPGETQYF. In DNA, the CDR3 is TGTGCCAGTAGTATCGGTCCGGGGGAGACCCAGTACTTC.

V is TRBV6-5 and J is TRBJ2-7, with TRBD2 matching over 7 bases. The junction had 4 bases not matched to a gene; V was cut back by 2 bases and J by 3 bases. Germline loops: CDR1 MNHEY, CDR2 SVGAGI. The CDR3 consists of 14 residues. CDR3 nucleotide sequence: TGTGCCAGCAGTTACGCGCGGGGGAGCTACGAGCAGTACTTC. Residues: CASSYARGSYEQYF.

The chain recombines TRBV2 with TRBJ1-2, with 9 bases aligning to TRBD1. The germline V gene encodes CDR1 SNHLY and CDR2 FYNNEI. The ends lost 7 bases at V and 1 base at J; junction bases unmatched: 7. The CDR3 length is 15 residues. The CDR3 is CASKPGQGVNYGYTF. CDR3 coding DNA: TGTGCCAGCAAACCGGGACAGGGAGTTAACTATGGCTACACCTTC.

DNA of the CDR3: TGTGCCAGCAGCTTAGGGGACAGGGGGTATGGCTACACCTTC. It encodes CASSLGDRGYGYTF. This rearrangement joins TRBV7-8 to TRBJ1-2, with 11 bases lining up with TRBD1. Per the germline V gene, CDR1 is SGHVS and CDR2 is FQNEAQ. J gave up 5 bases and V 1 base, and 0 bases lay outside the gene matches. CDR3 length: 14 amino acids.

The gene calls are TRBV28 and TRBJ1-2; unclear D gene. CDR1 is MDHEN and CDR2 is SYDVKM in the germline V gene. The CDR3 is made up of 11 amino acids. Trimming took 10 bases from V and 0 from J, leaving 6 bases between them. The CDR3 DNA sequence: TGTGCCACCTATACTAACTATGGCTACACCTTC. This translates into CATYTNYGYTF.

By frequency in the sample, this clone is medium-sized. The chain uses TRBV25-1 and TRBJ2-2; 9 bases match TRBD2. The trim removed 4 bases at V and 3 bases at J, leaving 0 bases unmatched. There are 14 residues in the CDR3. Germline assignment: CDR1 MGHDK and CDR2 SYGVNS. CDR3 sequence (DNA): TGTGCCAGCAGTGGACTAGCGGACACCGGGGAGCTGTTTTTT. Translated, it gives CASSGLADTGELFF.

The chain links TRBV18 to TRBJ2-7; D is unresolved. Trimming removed 5 bases from V and 4 bases from J, with 6 bases in between. Germline CDR1 is KGHSH and CDR2 is LQKENI. The length of the CDR3 is 11 residues. The CDR3 sequence is CASSSIYEQYF. The DNA for the CDR3 is TGTGCCAGCTCATCTATATACGAGCAGTACTTC.

This clone occurred once. The V and J genes are TRBV19 and TRBJ1-3, with D possibly being TRBD1 (5 bases). This CDR3 contains 19 residues. V lost 3 bases and J lost 0, with 21 bases in between. CDR1 LNHDA and CDR2 SQIVND come from the germline V gene (reference sequence). The CDR3 sequence: CASSMGGHLVTNSGNTIYF. As DNA, the CDR3 is TGTGCCAGTAGTATGGGAGGACACCTGGTAACTAACTCTGGAAACACCATATATTTT.

The rearrangement uses TRBV28 and TRBJ1-4; D is undetermined. The CDR3 spans 14 residues. The V end lost 5 bases, the J end lost 8 bases, and 15 bases lay between the germline ends. CDR1 is MDHEN, CDR2 SYDVKM, per germline. For the CDR3, the DNA is TGTGCCAGCAGTCCCAGGAGGATTGGCGAAAAACTGTTTTTT. Its protein product is CASSPRRIGEKLFF. Full variable domain (rest looked up from reference TRBV28 and TRBJ1-4): DVKVTQSSRYLVKRTGEKVFLECVQDMDHENMFWYRQDPGLGLRLIYFSYDVKMKEKGDIPEGYSVSREKKERFSLILESASTNQTSMYLCASSPRRIGEKLFFGSGTQLSVL.

This clone was counted a few times. This chain joins TRBV19 and TRBJ1-3, with TRBD1 as a possible D gene (5 bases). CDR1 is LNHDA and CDR2 is SQIVND in the germline V gene (reference sequence). CDR3 length: 15 amino acids. The V and J ends lost 6 bases and 0 bases respectively, with 12 bases between them. CDR3 loop: CASSRDGSSGNTIYF. DNA of the CDR3: TGTGCCAGTAGCCGGGACGGGAGCTCTGGAAACACCATATATTTT.

This clone has only one observation. V gene TRBV11-2 combines with J gene TRBJ1-2; D is perhaps TRBD1 (6 bases). Germline-derived CDR1 and CDR2 are SGHAT and FQNNGV. This CDR3 region has 11 residues. The germline V and J ends were trimmed by 7 bases and 4 bases, with 7 bases remaining between them. Here the CDR3 DNA reads TGTGCCAGCACGACAGGCTATGGCTACACCTTC. Amino acid sequence: CASTTGYGYTF.

The rearrangement joins TRBV27 to TRBJ1-1; D not resolved. This CDR3 contains 17 residues. V was cut by 5 bases and J by 1 base, with 20 bases left in between. Germline V gene sequence: CDR1 MNHEY, CDR2 SMNVEV (reference sequence). The chain's CDR3 is CASSRVPKVRENTEAFF. The CDR3 nucleotides read TGTGCCAGCAGTCGAGTGCCCAAGGTAAGGGAGAACACTGAAGCTTTCTTT.

The rearrangement links TRBV2 to TRBJ2-1; 13 positions agree with TRBD2. Germline values: CDR1 SNHLY, CDR2 FYNNEI. The V and J ends lost 7 bases and 10 bases, in that order; junction bases with no gene match: 10. CDR3 length: 15 residues. The CDR3 DNA is TGTGCCAGCACCCCTCTACTAGCGGGGGGGGAGGAGCAGTTCTTC. It codes for CASTPLLAGGEEQFF.

V usage is TRBV6-5 and J usage is TRBJ2-7; 9 nucleotides line up with TRBD1. The CDR3 is made up of 15 amino acids. V shed 4 bases, J shed 8 bases, and the junction held 12 bases outside the gene matches. Looked up from germline, CDR1 is MNHEY and CDR2 is SVGAGI. DNA of the CDR3: TGTGCCAGCAGTTCGCAACAGGGGGCGCAAAGTAAGCAGTACTTC. It translates to CASSSQQGAQSKQYF.

V usage is TRBV5-4 and J usage is TRBJ2-1; tentatively, D is TRBD1 (6 bases). The CDR3 covers 15 residues. CDR1 and CDR2 (germline): SGHNT, YYREEE (reference sequence). Trimming removed 2 bases from V and 1 base from J, with 10 bases in between. The CDR3 DNA reads TGTGCCAGCAGCTTAACTGGGACATCCTACAATGAGCAGTTCTTC. Protein: CASSLTGTSYNEQFF.

The chain uses TRBV27 and TRBJ1-5; D possibly corresponds to TRBD1 (6 bases). Per germline, CDR1 MNHEY and CDR2 SMNVEV (reference sequence). The CDR3 loop spans 15 amino acids. V was pared by 1 base and J by 5 bases, with 12 bases between. The CDR3 coding sequence is TGTGCCAGCAGTTTATACGGGACAAGGGATCAGCCCCAGCATTTT. Protein: CASSLYGTRDQPQHF.